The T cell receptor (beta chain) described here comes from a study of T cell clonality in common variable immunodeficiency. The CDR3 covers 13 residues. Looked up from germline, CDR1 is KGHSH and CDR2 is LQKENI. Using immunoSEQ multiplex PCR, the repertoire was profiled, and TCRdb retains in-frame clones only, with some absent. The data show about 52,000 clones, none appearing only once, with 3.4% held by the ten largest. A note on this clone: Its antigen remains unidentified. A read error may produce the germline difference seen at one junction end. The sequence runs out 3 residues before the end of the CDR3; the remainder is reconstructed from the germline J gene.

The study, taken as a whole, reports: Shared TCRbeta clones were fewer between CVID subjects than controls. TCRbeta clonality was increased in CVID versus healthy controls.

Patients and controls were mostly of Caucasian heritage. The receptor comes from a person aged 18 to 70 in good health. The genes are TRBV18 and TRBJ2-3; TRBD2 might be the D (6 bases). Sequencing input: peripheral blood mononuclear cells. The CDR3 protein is CASSPLAAETQYF. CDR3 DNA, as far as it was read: TGTGCCAGCTCACCTTTAGCGGCAGAGACG.